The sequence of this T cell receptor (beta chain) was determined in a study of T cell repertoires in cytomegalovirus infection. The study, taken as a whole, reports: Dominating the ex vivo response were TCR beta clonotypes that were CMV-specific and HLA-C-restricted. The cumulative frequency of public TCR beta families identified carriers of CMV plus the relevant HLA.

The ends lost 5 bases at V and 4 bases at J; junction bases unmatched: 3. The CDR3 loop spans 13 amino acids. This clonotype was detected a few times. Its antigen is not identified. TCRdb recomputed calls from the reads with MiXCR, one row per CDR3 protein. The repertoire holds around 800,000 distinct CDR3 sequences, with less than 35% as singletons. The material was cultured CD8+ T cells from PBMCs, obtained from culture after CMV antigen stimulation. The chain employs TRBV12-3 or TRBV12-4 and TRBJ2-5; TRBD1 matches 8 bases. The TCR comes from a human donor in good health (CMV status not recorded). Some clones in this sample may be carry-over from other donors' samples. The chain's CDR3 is CASSRQGPETQYF. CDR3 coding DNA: TGTGCCAGCAGTAGACAGGGGCCAGAGACCCAGTACTTC.